This record covers a single TCR beta chain. What it binds is not known. An end of the junction differs from the germline gene, which may be a read error. There are 13 residues in the CDR3. The germline CDR1 and CDR2 sequences are SGHVS and FNYEAQ. The second PCR ran roughly 6 to 11 cycles with a sample-barcoded 5' primer and J-beta primers. At least 3 million CDR3-containing paired-end reads were obtained per sample. TCRdb fed the 5' RACE reads into MiXCR, producing one record per CDR3 protein. The sample lists under 2 million distinct CDR3 sequences, approximately 32% occurring once. The data stem from a study of blood T cells in healthy people across ages. General study findings and limits: Estimates of diversity drawn from one million T cells were considered underestimates. The fall in TCR beta diversity per million T cells was roughly linear with age. Changes seen in expanded clonotypes were possibly confounded by donor CMV status left unknown.

The genes are TRBV7-6 and TRBJ2-1; 7 bases map to TRBD2. The J call is uncertain, as TRBJ2-7 better fits the DNA end. Sample: blood. The receptor was derived from a woman in her 30s in good health. As DNA, the CDR3 is TGTACCAGCAGCTTAGCTTTCGGGGGGGAGCAGTACTTC. It codes for CTSSLAFGGEQYF.